These 12 T cell receptor beta chains were all obtained from the same sample, sequenced in a study of response to subunit inactivated influenza vaccine. TCRdb reprocessed the RT-PCR reads with MiXCR, giving one entry per CDR3 protein. The sample holds about 780,000 distinct CDR3 sequences, under 20% seen once. The sequenced sample was PBMCs from blood, obtained less than 6 days after vaccination. Receptor source: a man in his forties or fifties who received an inactivated influenza vaccine.

This clonotype has only a few counts. This chain uses TRBV6-5 with TRBJ2-3; 12 bases align to TRBD2. Germline V gene sequence: CDR1 MNHEY, CDR2 SVGAGI. V shed 1 base, J shed 4 bases, and the junction held 9 bases outside the gene matches. This CDR3 has 18 amino acids. The CDR3 region has the DNA TGTGCCAGCAGTTACTTACTAGCGGGAGGCTTAATCCCAGATACGCAGTATTTT. This codes for CASSYLLAGGLIPDTQYF.

Only a few counts were recorded for this clonotype. CDR3 coding DNA: TGTGCCAGCAGTTATGGGACGAGGCTCACCGGGAAAAACTATGGCTACACCTTC. Its translation is CASSYGTRLTGKNYGYTF. The rearrangement joins TRBV6-2 or TRBV6-3 to TRBJ1-2; D may be TRBD1 (5 bases). This CDR3 contains 18 residues. V was shortened by 3 bases and J by 2 bases, with 22 bases between the two germline ends. Germline CDR1 and CDR2: MNHEY and SVGEGT.

This clonotype turned up a few times. The chain joins TRBV28 to TRBJ2-7, with TRBD2 matching 8 bases. Germline CDR1 reads MDHEN; CDR2 reads SYDVKM. CDR3 length equals 14 residues. Losses at the gene ends were 3 bases for V and 3 bases for J; bases not matched to a gene: 4. This CDR3 is CASSFYGTSYEQYF. The CDR3 DNA follows: TGTGCCAGCAGTTTTTACGGGACTAGCTACGAGCAGTACTTC. Complete variable domain (other parts from reference TRBV28 and TRBJ2-7): DVKVTQSSRYLVKRTGEKVFLECVQDMDHENMFWYRQDPGLGLRLIYFSYDVKMKEKGDIPEGYSVSREKKERFSLILESASTNQTSMYLCASSFYGTSYEQYFGPGTRLTVT.

This clonotype showed up many times. The V gene is TRBV7-2, the J gene TRBJ2-7; the match to TRBD1 covers 8 bases. Germline CDR1 SGHTA, CDR2 FQGNSA. The trim removed 2 bases at V and 2 bases at J, leaving 5 bases unmatched. The CDR3 spans 15 residues. The CDR3 here is CASSLQGAATYEQYF. DNA of the CDR3: TGTGCCAGCAGCTTACAGGGGGCGGCAACCTACGAGCAGTACTTC.

The V call is TRBV12-3 or TRBV12-4, the J call TRBJ2-2; perhaps TRBD2 as D (6 bases). Trimming removed 8 bases at V and 6 bases at J, with 16 bases between. This CDR3 is 14 amino acids long. The CDR3 loop reads CASQGLSVAGELFF. CDR3 coding DNA: TGTGCCAGCCAAGGACTATCTGTAGCCGGGGAGCTGTTTTTT.

This chain joins TRBV6-2 or TRBV6-3 and TRBJ2-5; the D gene could be TRBD1 or TRBD2 (5 bases each). Germline lookup yields CDR1 MNHEY and CDR2 SVGEGT. V lost 6 bases to trimming and J lost 7 bases, with 18 bases between them. The CDR3 loop spans 14 amino acids. The CDR3 coding sequence is TGTGCCAGCAGGGAACCCAGGGCTGCGGGGACCCAGTACTTC. Translating gives CASREPRAAGTQYF.

This clonotype has a handful of counts. The chain is built from TRBV5-1 and TRBJ2-2, with no clear D. There are 14 residues in the CDR3. The germline V gene has CDR1 SGHRS and CDR2 YFSETQ. V shed 5 bases and J shed 0 bases, with 8 bases lying between them. CDR3 nucleotides: TGCGCCAGCAGACAAATCGCGAACACCGGGGAGCTGTTTTTT. Its translation is CASRQIANTGELFF.

V is TRBV28 and J is TRBJ2-7; D might be TRBD1 (6 bases). In germline, CDR1 is MDHEN, CDR2 SYDVKM. Trimming took off 6 bases at V and 2 bases at J, with 26 bases between the two ends. The CDR3 is 18 residues long. CDR3: CASSPRTFRRGAPYEQYF. The CDR3 nucleotides read TGTGCCAGCAGCCCTCGGACATTCCGCAGGGGAGCGCCCTACGAGCAGTACTTC.

The sample holds a few counts of this clonotype. V is TRBV5-1 and J is TRBJ2-1, with 11 bases fitting TRBD2. Germline CDR1 SGHRS, CDR2 YFSETQ. Trimming cost V 1 base and J 9 bases; bases outside gene matches: 9. The CDR3 length is 16 residues. CDR3 region: CASSLRVAGGPGEQFF. CDR3 coding DNA: TGCGCCAGCAGCTTGAGGGTAGCGGGAGGGCCAGGTGAGCAGTTCTTC. Using reference TRBV5-1 and TRBJ2-1 for the parts outside the CDR3, the full variable domain is KAGVTQTPRYLIKTRGQQVTLSCSPISGHRSVSWYQQTPGQGLQFLFEYFSETQRNKGNFPGRFSGRQFSNSRSEMNVSTLELGDSALYLCASSLRVAGGPGEQFFGPGTRLTVL.

This clonotype showed up just a few times. The CDR3 DNA is TGTGCCAGCAGCGCTGGACAGAGATCCTACGAGCAGTACTTC. Translation gives CASSAGQRSYEQYF. The chain links TRBV7-2 to TRBJ2-7; D perhaps matches TRBD1 (6 bases). Germline-derived CDR1 and CDR2 are SGHTA and FQGNSA. This CDR3 is 14 amino acids long. Between the trimmed V and J ends, which lost 5 bases and 1 base, there was a span of 12 bases.

This sequence joins TRBV7-2 and TRBJ2-1; weak D call: TRBD2 (5 bases). The CDR3 totals 15 residues. Germline V CDR1 and CDR2: SGHTA, FQGNSA. V lost 1 base and J 4 bases, leaving 11 bases between the germline ends. The CDR3 protein is CASSLDREPYNEQFF. Written as DNA, the CDR3 is TGTGCCAGCAGCTTAGACCGGGAACCATACAATGAGCAGTTCTTC. The full variable domain, with the rest looked up from reference TRBV7-2 and TRBJ2-1, is GAGVSQSPSNKVTEKGKDVELRCDPISGHTALYWYRQSLGQGLEFLIYFQGNSAPDKSGLPSDRFSAERTGGSVSTLTIQRTQQEDSAVYLCASSLDREPYNEQFFGPGTRLTVL.

The chain couples TRBV12-3 or TRBV12-4 to TRBJ2-3, with D maybe TRBD2 (6 bases). This CDR3 spans 13 amino acids. Trimming shortened V by 6 bases and J by 8 bases, and 15 bases separated the two germline ends. The CDR3 DNA reads TGTGCCAGCAGACGCCGGGGGACTGCTACGCAGTATTTT. It encodes CASRRRGTATQYF.